This T cell receptor (beta chain) came from a study of T cells in Graves' hyperthyroidism and ophthalmopathy. Study in general: Sampling of peripheral blood happened at initial diagnosis, prior to any treatment. Points from the study as a whole: Most thyroid clonotypes expanded above 0.001 were also detected in blood.

At least ten counts were recorded for this clonotype. Antigen: not known. Diagnoses used clinical symptoms, serum thyroxine and TRAb, thyroid ultrasound and orbital computed tomography. RNA transcripts were the template for amplifying TCR beta CDR3 regions. The HTBI primer set served for first-round RT-PCR of the TCR CDR3. TCRdb reprocessed the multiplex PCR reads via MiXCR and lists one record per CDR3 protein. The data show roughly 250,000 distinct CDR3 sequences, around 22% seen once. The CDR3 consists of 16 residues. The V segment lost 7 bases and the J segment 10 bases; nucleotides outside the gene matches: 14. Germline V gives CDR1 KGHDR, CDR2 SFDVKD.

V usage is TRBV24-1 and J usage is TRBJ1-6, with 8 positions matching TRBD1. The material sequenced was blood. This TCR came from a man younger than 40 with Graves' ophthalmopathy. CDR3 sequence reads: CATRRDRGCFRSPLHF. The CDR3 nucleotides read TGTGCCACCAGACGAGACAGGGGCTGTTTTAGGTCACCCCTCCACTTT.